This entry lists 28 T cell receptor beta chains sequenced from one sample in a study of Ad26.COV2.S vaccination and SARS-CoV-2 variants. The data were produced by immunoSEQ multiplex PCR, yet TCRdb's version contains in-frame clones alone and is incomplete. The sample consists of hundreds of thousands of clones, over 75% of them appearing once. Treatment described: roughly 19 received Ad26.COV2.S at low or high dose, single or two shots; 5 received placebo; per-sample allocation not given. The investigators took samples on day 63 after the first vaccine or placebo injection. Sample: peripheral blood, taken in a trial of Ad26.COV2.S vaccine versus placebo. These receptors originate from a person aged 18-65 years who received the Ad26.COV2.S COVID-19 vaccine or a placebo.

This clone appeared once. The chain joins TRBV12-3 or TRBV12-4 to TRBJ2-1; D is perhaps TRBD1 or TRBD2 (6 bases each). The CDR3 contains 11 residues. V lost 3 bases and J 15 bases, leaving 12 bases between the germline ends. For the CDR3, the DNA is TGTGCCAGCAGTTTCGGGGGCGCTGGGTTCTTC. Translation: CASSFGGAGFF.

The J gene is TRBJ2-5, the V gene TRBV10-3; TRBD2 aligns across 7 bases. Germline V gene data show CDR1 as ENHRY and CDR2 as SYGVKD. There are 14 residues in the CDR3. V lost 5 bases to trimming and J lost 5 bases; unmatched junction nucleotides: 8. Written as DNA, the CDR3 is TGTGCCATCAGTATACTAGCGCGGGCGGAGACCCAGTACTTC. Its protein is CAISILARAETQYF.

The chain is built from TRBV7-9 and TRBJ1-1, with D hard to call. CDR1 SEHNR and CDR2 FQNEAQ come from the germline V gene (reference sequence). Trimming pared 1 base from V and 3 bases from J, leaving 3 bases between. The CDR3 covers 12 residues. CDR3 protein: CASSLGYTEAFF. The CDR3 DNA reads TGTGCCAGCAGCTTAGGATACACTGAAGCTTTCTTT. Full variable domain (rest looked up from reference TRBV7-9 and TRBJ1-1): DTGVSQNPRHKITKRGQNVTFRCDPISEHNRLYWYRQTLGQGPEFLTYFQNEAQLEKSRLLSDRFSAERPKGSFSTLEIQRTEQGDSAMYLCASSLGYTEAFFGQGTRLTVV.

As DNA, the CDR3 is TGCGCCAGCAGCTTGGGGGGTCGGGGGGAGAATTCACCCCTCCACTTT. This encodes CASSLGGRGENSPLHF. The chain employs TRBV5-1 and TRBJ1-6; possibly TRBD1 for D (5 bases). The V end was cut by 0 bases, the J end by 7 bases, with 14 bases between. Germline CDR1 is SGHRS and CDR2 is YFSETQ. The CDR3 runs to 16 residues.

V and J are TRBV6-2 or TRBV6-3 and TRBJ2-2, with 7 bases aligning to TRBD2. In germline, CDR1 is MNHEY, CDR2 SVGEGT. The CDR3 length is 17 residues. The trim removed 5 bases at V and 7 bases at J, leaving 16 bases unmatched. The CDR3 bases are TGTGCCAGCAGTCACCGACCGGGAGGCAGGGCGGACGGGGAGCTGTTTTTT. Encoded protein: CASSHRPGGRADGELFF.

The chain is built from TRBV6-6 and TRBJ1-2; 7 bases are a match to TRBD1. CDR1 MNHNY and CDR2 SVGAGI come from the germline V gene (reference sequence). This CDR3 is built from 16 residues. V lost 0 bases, J lost 1 base, and 5 bases stayed unmatched. The CDR3: CASSYSGGQSNYGYTF. The CDR3 DNA reads TGTGCCAGCAGTTACTCAGGGGGACAGAGTAACTATGGCTACACCTTC.

A few counts support this clone. This sequence joins TRBV7-9 and TRBJ2-3; 8 bases match TRBD1. Germline values: CDR1 SEHNR, CDR2 FQNEAQ (reference sequence). V shed 5 bases and J 1 base; nucleotides not matched to a gene: 11. There are 17 residues in the CDR3. CDR3 loop: CASSLPTGGLGTDTQYF. The DNA for the CDR3 is TGTGCCAGCAGCCTTCCCACAGGGGGTTTGGGCACAGATACGCAGTATTTT.

The chain joins TRBV30 to TRBJ1-5, with 10 bases identical to TRBD1. The CDR3 is made up of 14 amino acids. J lost 4 bases, V lost 4 bases, and 4 bases had no gene match. CDR1 is GTSNPN and CDR2 is SVGIG in the germline V gene (reference sequence). The CDR3 DNA follows: TGTGCCTGGAATATGGGACAGGGGAATCAGCCCCAGCATTTT. Protein sequence: CAWNMGQGNQPQHF.

This clone was seen many times. The CDR3 reads CASSSGTGGYEQYF. The CDR3 DNA sequence: TGTGCCAGCAGCTCCGGGACAGGGGGTTACGAGCAGTACTTC. The chain recombines TRBV11-1 with TRBJ2-7, with 11 bases fitting TRBD1. This CDR3 spans 14 amino acids. The ends lost 4 bases at V and 4 bases at J; junction bases unmatched: 3. Germline CDR1 reads SGHAT; CDR2 reads FQDESV (reference sequence).

The chain joins TRBV6-6 to TRBJ2-1, with 8 bases matching TRBD1. Trimming took 5 bases from V and 5 from J; bases not matched to a gene: 8. The CDR3 is 15 residues long. From germline, CDR1 is MNHNY and CDR2 SVGAGI (reference sequence). This CDR3 is CASSDRDRPNNEQFF. The CDR3, as DNA: TGTGCCAGCAGTGACCGGGACAGGCCCAACAATGAGCAGTTCTTC.

The V gene is TRBV11-2, the J gene TRBJ1-1; the D gene is possibly TRBD1 (5 bases). The CDR3 loop spans 17 amino acids. Germline loops: CDR1 SGHAT, CDR2 FQNNGV. With 1 base removed from V and 4 bases from J, the gap between germline ends came to 19 bases. CDR3 amino acids: CASSLGVRGGRGTEAFF. CDR3 DNA sequence: TGTGCCAGCAGCTTAGGGGTTCGGGGGGGTCGAGGCACTGAAGCTTTCTTT. Full variable domain (rest looked up from reference TRBV11-2 and TRBJ1-1): EAGVAQSPRYKIIEKRQSVAFWCNPISGHATLYWYQQILGQGPKLLIQFQNNGVVDDSQLPKDRFSAERLKGVDSTLKIQPAKLEDSAVYLCASSLGVRGGRGTEAFFGQGTRLTVV.

This clone occurred once. The chain uses TRBV5-6 and TRBJ2-3, with D unresolved. Trimming removed 5 bases at V and 0 bases at J, with 19 bases between. CDR1 is SGHDT, CDR2 YYEEEE, per germline. This CDR3 is built from 17 residues. CDR3 loop: CASSLIFAVTSTDTQYF. The DNA of the CDR3 is TGTGCCAGCAGTCTGATTTTTGCGGTAACTAGCACAGATACGCAGTATTTT.

This clone was observed a few times. This CDR3 reads CASSSGHTNYGYTF. The CDR3 region has the DNA TGTGCCAGCAGTTCGGGACATACGAACTATGGCTACACCTTC. V is TRBV2 and J is TRBJ1-2, with D tentatively TRBD1 (6 bases). V was trimmed by 5 bases and J by 2 bases, leaving 12 bases between them. This CDR3 is built from 14 residues. In germline, CDR1 is SNHLY, CDR2 FYNNEI.

The chain joins TRBV4-1 to TRBJ1-5, with D possibly matching TRBD1 (5 bases). Germline V lookup: CDR1 MGHRA, CDR2 YSYEKL. The V end was cut by 1 base, the J end by 1 base, with 8 bases between. The length of the CDR3 is 15 residues. The CDR3 sequence is CASSQGGSSNQPQHF. The CDR3 region has the DNA TGCGCCAGCAGCCAAGGGGGCTCAAGCAATCAGCCCCAGCATTTT.

The chain uses TRBV7-9 and TRBJ1-2, with D possibly TRBD1 on 5 matching bases. The CDR3 is 13 residues long. With 5 bases removed from V and 2 bases from J, the gap between germline ends came to 9 bases. Germline V gene data show CDR1 as SEHNR and CDR2 as FQNEAQ (reference sequence). Here the CDR3 reads CASSGAGNYGYTF. DNA of the CDR3: TGTGCCAGCAGCGGGGCAGGGAACTATGGCTACACCTTC.

This chain links TRBV2 with TRBJ1-1, with TRBD1 matching over 8 bases. V shed 8 bases and J 1 base; nucleotides not matched to a gene: 3. CDR3 size: 13 residues. Germline V lookup: CDR1 SNHLY, CDR2 FYNNEI. This CDR3 reads CASGDRGNTEAFF. The CDR3 coding sequence is TGTGCCAGCGGAGACAGGGGGAACACTGAAGCTTTCTTT.

The CDR3 DNA sequence: TGTGCCTGGAGTGTAAGGGACCCTGGCTACACCTTC. Amino acid sequence: CAWSVRDPGYTF. V and J are TRBV30 and TRBJ1-2; D possibly corresponds to TRBD1 (5 bases). The CDR3 is 12 residues long. V lost 0 bases to trimming and J lost 7 bases, with 9 bases between them. Germline values: CDR1 GTSNPN, CDR2 SVGIG (reference sequence).

V and J are TRBV6-6 and TRBJ1-5; D ambiguous. CDR3 length: 14 amino acids. Looked up from germline, CDR1 is MNHNY and CDR2 is SVGAGI (reference sequence). The V and J ends lost 6 bases and 3 bases respectively, with 12 bases between them. CDR3 DNA: TGTGCCAGCAGCAAGCGGGCACACAATCAGCCCCAGCATTTT. As protein: CASSKRAHNQPQHF.

The J gene is TRBJ2-1, the V gene TRBV10-3; 9 positions match TRBD1. After removal of 2 bases from V and 9 bases from J, the junction contained 8 bases not matched to a gene. Germline CDR1 ENHRY, CDR2 SYGVKD. The CDR3 covers 15 residues. CDR3 residues: CAISEVGGQGFEQFF. Written as DNA, the CDR3 is TGTGCCATCAGTGAGGTGGGTGGACAGGGGTTTGAGCAGTTCTTC.

The count of this clone is one. This sequence joins TRBV4-1 and TRBJ1-2, with D unresolved. The CDR3 consists of 16 residues. V was trimmed by 0 bases and J by 2 bases, leaving 13 bases between them. Looked up from germline, CDR1 is MGHRA and CDR2 is YSYEKL. The CDR3 protein is CASSQDFSWENYGYTF. In nucleotides, the CDR3 is TGCGCCAGCAGCCAAGATTTCAGTTGGGAAAACTATGGCTACACCTTC.

J is TRBJ1-1 and V is TRBV4-1; D is perhaps TRBD1 (6 bases). Trimming took 1 base from V and 7 from J, leaving 7 bases between them. The CDR3 is made up of 12 amino acids. Germline V gene data show CDR1 as MGHRA and CDR2 as YSYEKL. The CDR3 here is CASSQAQGEAFF. CDR3 nucleotides: TGCGCCAGCAGCCAAGCACAGGGTGAAGCTTTCTTT.

This rearrangement joins TRBV5-4 to TRBJ1-2, with D hard to call. Trimming pared 0 bases from V and 1 base from J, leaving 7 bases between. This CDR3 is built from 14 residues. Per germline, CDR1 SGHNT and CDR2 YYREEE (reference sequence). The CDR3 coding sequence is TGTGCCAGCAGCTTGGGGGCGGATAACTATGGCTACACCTTC. This codes for CASSLGADNYGYTF.

The chain has TRBV2 and TRBJ2-3; 11 nucleotides agree with TRBD2. The CDR3 consists of 16 residues. Trimming removed 5 bases from V and 5 bases from J; junction bases left unmatched: 9. Germline V CDR1 and CDR2: SNHLY, FYNNEI. As DNA, the CDR3 is TGTGCCAGCAGTCCTAGCGGGGGGCTTCTGGGAGATACGCAGTATTTT. Translation gives CASSPSGGLLGDTQYF.

V and J are TRBV14 and TRBJ2-2; a possible D gene is TRBD2 (5 bases). Germline V gives CDR1 SGHDN, CDR2 FVKESK. The CDR3 totals 16 residues. V lost 4 bases and J 6 bases, leaving 18 bases between the germline ends. The CDR3 DNA is TGTGCCAGCAGCCGGTTACCGTCGGGGTACCCCGGGGAGCTGTTTTTT. As protein: CASSRLPSGYPGELFF.

The gene calls are TRBV2 and TRBJ1-1, with D tentatively TRBD1 (6 bases). Per the germline V gene, CDR1 is SNHLY and CDR2 is FYNNEI. This CDR3 region has 14 residues. The V and J ends lost 2 bases and 2 bases respectively, with 9 bases between them. In nucleotides, the CDR3 is TGTGCCAGCAGTGAATTGGGACATAACACTGAAGCTTTCTTT. As protein: CASSELGHNTEAFF.

CDR3 region: CAWIQPQGRNSPLHF. In DNA form, the CDR3 reads TGTGCCTGGATTCAACCCCAGGGCCGGAATTCACCCCTCCACTTT. V usage is TRBV30 and J usage is TRBJ1-6, with D tentatively TRBD1 (5 bases). The CDR3 is 15 amino acids. The ends were cut back, 4 bases at V and 7 bases at J, with 17 bases in the middle. The germline V gene encodes CDR1 GTSNPN and CDR2 SVGIG (reference sequence).

V gene TRBV2 combines with J gene TRBJ1-4; the match to TRBD1 covers 9 bases. CDR3 length: 16 residues. V shed 2 bases and J 7 bases; nucleotides not matched to a gene: 8. CDR1 SNHLY and CDR2 FYNNEI come from the germline V gene. As DNA, the CDR3 is TGTGCCAGCAGTGAATTGGTGGGACAGGGTCGTGAAAAACTGTTTTTT. Translating it yields CASSELVGQGREKLFF.

J is TRBJ2-3 and V is TRBV5-4; 9 bases match TRBD1. Germline V lookup: CDR1 SGHNT, CDR2 YYREEE (reference sequence). There are 15 residues in the CDR3. V dropped 5 bases and J dropped 5; count of bases not matched to a gene: 9. The CDR3 DNA reads TGTGCCAGCAGGGGGTGGACAGGGGAGCAAGATACGCAGTATTTT. Residues: CASRGWTGEQDTQYF.